Listed below are T cell receptor beta chains from one sample, sequenced in a study of control samples from healthy donors and cancer patients. Only in-frame clones appear in the TCRdb table, and some are missing; sequencing was by immunoSEQ multiplex PCR. The table records approximately 180,000 clones, approximately 94% of them present only once. Sequenced sample: blood. The origin of the receptors is a woman between 18 and 29 years old in good health. CDR3s include the opening cysteine and the closing phenylalanine or tryptophan. Fields, in order: J gene, D gene, V gene, clone size, CDR3 DNA, CDR3 protein. D genes are given only for firm matches. Clone size is shown for a subset of rows, as once, few, many or a class of expanded clone.

j_gene: TRBJ1-2; d_gene: TRBD1; v_gene: TRBV25-1; abundance: .; CDR3nt: TGTGCCAGCAGTGAACGGGGACAGGGTGGCTACACCTTC; CDR3aa: CASSERGQGGYTF
j_gene: TRBJ2-4; d_gene: .; v_gene: TRBV6-2/TRBV6-3; abundance: .; CDR3nt: TGTGCCAGCAGTTCCGGGACATGGTCGTGGGTCATTCAGTACTTC; CDR3aa: CASSSGTWSWVIQYF
j_gene: TRBJ2-1; d_gene: TRBD2; v_gene: TRBV9; abundance: .; CDR3nt: TGTGCCAGCAGCGACATAGCGGGAAACATTTACAATGAGCAGTTCTTC; CDR3aa: CASSDIAGNIYNEQFF
j_gene: TRBJ1-3; d_gene: .; v_gene: TRBV7-9; abundance: .; CDR3nt: TGTGCCAGCGCCCAGGATGGGGGGCCTGGAAACACCATATATTTT; CDR3aa: CASAQDGGPGNTIYF
j_gene: TRBJ1-2; d_gene: .; v_gene: TRBV29-1; abundance: .; CDR3nt: TGCAGCGTTGAAGAGCCACGAGACTATGGCTACACCTTC; CDR3aa: CSVEEPRDYGYTF
j_gene: TRBJ2-5; d_gene: TRBD2; v_gene: TRBV3-1/TRBV3-2; abundance: .; CDR3nt: TGTGCCAGCATCCTCAGCGGGAGAGCACAAGAGACCCAGTACTTC; CDR3aa: CASILSGRAQETQYF
j_gene: TRBJ2-2; d_gene: .; v_gene: TRBV16; abundance: .; CDR3nt: TGTGCCAGCAGCCTTCCGGTTTTTAAGTCGTCCGGGGAGCTGTTTTTT; CDR3aa: CASSLPVFKSSGELFF
j_gene: TRBJ1-5; d_gene: .; v_gene: TRBV10-3; abundance: .; CDR3nt: TGTGCCATCAGTGAGTCCCCTAACAGGGCACCCAATCAGCCCCAGCATTTT; CDR3aa: CAISESPNRAPNQPQHF
j_gene: TRBJ2-5; d_gene: .; v_gene: TRBV5-4; abundance: .; CDR3nt: TGTGCCAGCAGCTCTAGGCGGGGAGAGACAGGGCCCCCTGGAGAGACCCAGTACTTC; CDR3aa: CASSSRRGETGPPGETQYF
j_gene: TRBJ1-4; d_gene: .; v_gene: TRBV7-6; abundance: .; CDR3nt: TGTGCCAGCAGCCCAAGAGGGGAAGGGTTTGAAAAACTGTTTTTT; CDR3aa: CASSPRGEGFEKLFF
j_gene: TRBJ2-5; d_gene: TRBD2; v_gene: TRBV12-3/TRBV12-4; abundance: .; CDR3nt: TGTGCCAGCAGCGGGGGGGCCCAAGAGACCCAGTACTTC; CDR3aa: CASSGGAQETQYF
j_gene: TRBJ2-1; d_gene: .; v_gene: TRBV4-2; abundance: .; CDR3nt: TGTGCCAGCAGCCGAGAGAGGGGGGCAGGGTACAATGAGCAGTTCTTC; CDR3aa: CASSRERGAGYNEQFF
j_gene: TRBJ1-5; d_gene: TRBD1; v_gene: TRBV6-2/TRBV6-3; abundance: .; CDR3nt: TGTGCCAGCAGTTACTTAGGGGGCACTCAGCCCCAGCATTTT; CDR3aa: CASSYLGGTQPQHF
j_gene: TRBJ2-1; d_gene: .; v_gene: TRBV7-9; abundance: once; CDR3nt: TGTGCCAGCAGCTTAGGGTCCCCGTCCTACAATGAGCAGTTCTTC; CDR3aa: CASSLGSPSYNEQFF
j_gene: TRBJ1-4; d_gene: .; v_gene: TRBV7-2; abundance: .; CDR3nt: TGTGCCAGCAGCTTCTACAATGAAAAACTGTTTTTT; CDR3aa: CASSFYNEKLFF
j_gene: TRBJ2-7; d_gene: .; v_gene: TRBV6-5; abundance: .; CDR3nt: TGTGCCACGCAAGGAGAGGGGTCCACCGAGCAGTACTTC; CDR3aa: CATQGEGSTEQYF
j_gene: TRBJ1-5; d_gene: .; v_gene: TRBV12-3/TRBV12-4; abundance: .; CDR3nt: TGTGCCAGCAGTTTGGGCAATCAGCCCCAGCATTTT; CDR3aa: CASSLGNQPQHF
j_gene: TRBJ2-3; d_gene: TRBD2; v_gene: TRBV27; abundance: .; CDR3nt: TGTGCCAGCAGACTAGCGGGAGTCACAGATACGCAGTATTTT; CDR3aa: CASRLAGVTDTQYF
j_gene: TRBJ2-4; d_gene: .; v_gene: TRBV28; abundance: .; CDR3nt: TGTGCCAGCAGTTTATACGGGGTGGGAGCCAAAAACATTCAGTACTTC; CDR3aa: CASSLYGVGAKNIQYF